These 30 T cell receptor beta chains originate from one sample sequenced in a study of long-term antiretroviral therapy in people with HIV (dated 2022 in TCRdb). The immunoSEQ hsTCRB v3.0 assay was used at survey level resolution to sequence the TRB variable region. In its TCRdb copy, this immuneACCESS table keeps in-frame sequences only and misses some clones. Where compared with another copy, unresolved V genes explain less than half of these, and the others have no known cause. The sample profile shows around 25,000 clones; more than 85% of them were found once. The ten largest clones take up roughly 3.5% of the sample. The sequencing here drew on unsorted PBMCs, taken 1.9 years after starting antiretroviral therapy. These receptors were taken from a woman aged 30 to 39 with HIV.

The chain carries TRBV6-5 and TRBJ2-2; D not resolved. Germline V gene sequence: CDR1 MNHEY, CDR2 SVGAGI. The CDR3 is made up of 14 amino acids. V lost 3 bases, J lost 9 bases, and 14 bases lay in between. This CDR3 is CASSYSGGAWELFF. In nucleotides, the CDR3 is TGTGCCAGCAGTTATAGTGGCGGAGCATGGGAGCTGTTTTTT.

This clone was found a few times. The CDR3 is CASRARDTASEQYV. CDR3 nucleotides: TGTGCCAGCAGAGCCCGGGACACCGCGTCCGAGCAGTACGTC. The chain links TRBV2 to TRBJ2-7; the D gene is possibly TRBD1 (6 bases). This CDR3 has 14 amino acids. Deletions cut 6 bases from V and 6 bases from J, with 18 bases between. The germline V gene has CDR1 SNHLY and CDR2 FYNNEI.

The V call is TRBV5-4, the J call TRBJ2-1; D is ambiguous. Germline V gene lookup returns CDR1 SGHNT and CDR2 YYREEE (reference sequence). The CDR3 has 15 amino acids. V dropped 2 bases and J dropped 5 bases, with 14 bases sitting between them. The CDR3 is CASSLGLARDNEQFF. The CDR3 DNA follows: TGTGCCAGCAGCTTAGGCCTCGCCCGGGACAATGAGCAGTTCTTC.

This rearrangement joins TRBV5-1 to TRBJ1-2, with D possibly matching TRBD1 (6 bases). Per the germline V gene, CDR1 is SGHRS and CDR2 is YFSETQ. Deletions cut 4 bases from V and 6 bases from J, with 25 bases between. The CDR3 is 17 amino acids. CDR3 DNA: TGCGCCAGCAGCCGAGAGCCGTGGGCGACAGGTTCTAATGGCTACACCTTC. Translated, it gives CASSREPWATGSNGYTF.

The chain recombines TRBV5-5 with TRBJ2-6; D not certain. The V end lost 2 bases, the J end lost 0 bases, and 3 bases lay between the germline ends. CDR1 and CDR2 from the germline V gene are SGHKS and YYEKEE (reference sequence). The CDR3 contains 14 residues. In nucleotides, the CDR3 is TGTGCCAGCAGCTTAATCTCTGGGGCCAACGTCCTGACTTTC. It specifies CASSLISGANVLTF.

The rearrangement links TRBV4-1 to TRBJ1-6, with a tentative D call TRBD1 (5 bases). The V gene's germline CDR1 is MGHRA and CDR2 YSYEKL. The V and J ends lost 7 bases and 0 bases respectively, with 13 bases between them. The CDR3 is 16 residues long. The CDR3 sequence: CASNPDRRSYNSPLHF. CDR3 in DNA: TGCGCCAGCAACCCAGACAGACGCTCCTATAATTCACCCCTCCACTTT.

The chain combines TRBV6-5 with TRBJ1-6; possibly TRBD1 for D (6 bases). The CDR3 sequence is 16 residues long. V gave up 0 bases and J gave up 6 bases, with 12 bases separating them. The germline V gene encodes CDR1 MNHEY and CDR2 SVGAGI. The CDR3 loop is CASSYSATGPNSPLHF. The CDR3 DNA is TGTGCCAGCAGTTACTCGGCCACAGGGCCTAATTCACCCCTCCACTTT.

This clone was observed a few times. V gene TRBV19 combines with J gene TRBJ2-2; D unresolved. Trimming took off 1 base at V and 6 bases at J, with 9 bases between the two ends. Looked up from germline, CDR1 is LNHDA and CDR2 is SQIVND (reference sequence). The CDR3 extends over 14 amino acids. The CDR3 is CASSIGQAPGELFF. The CDR3 region has the DNA TGTGCCAGTAGTATAGGTCAGGCCCCCGGGGAGCTGTTTTTT.

This rearrangement joins TRBV30 to TRBJ1-5; D is perhaps TRBD1 (6 bases). Germline CDR1 is GTSNPN and CDR2 is SVGIG (reference sequence). This CDR3 has 12 amino acids. Trimming removed 2 bases at V and 6 bases at J, with 8 bases between. CDR3 sequence: CAWSSGVQPQHF. In DNA form, the CDR3 reads TGTGCCTGGAGTTCAGGGGTTCAGCCCCAGCATTTT.

This chain links TRBV10-3 with TRBJ2-6; D not certain. This CDR3 spans 16 amino acids. The V end was cut by 4 bases, the J end by 1 base, with 11 bases between. Germline V gives CDR1 ENHRY, CDR2 SYGVKD. The CDR3 DNA is TGTGCCATCAGTGGATACAGAGTTTCTGGGGCCAACGTCCTGACTTTC. Protein: CAISGYRVSGANVLTF.

The V and J genes are TRBV6-5 and TRBJ1-2, with TRBD1 matching over 7 bases. The germline gives CDR1 MNHEY, CDR2 SVGAGI. V shed 9 bases and J 4 bases; nucleotides not matched to a gene: 8. The CDR3 sequence is 13 residues long. CDR3 sequence: CASHSGQLYGYTF. In DNA form, the CDR3 reads TGTGCCAGTCATTCGGGACAGCTCTATGGCTACACCTTC.

V and J are TRBV5-1 and TRBJ2-6; D is perhaps TRBD1 or TRBD2 (6 bases each). The CDR3 covers 16 residues. V lost 4 bases, J lost 0 bases, and 11 bases lay in between. Germline assignment: CDR1 SGHRS and CDR2 YFSETQ. CDR3 region: CASSAEGVSGANVLTF. In nucleotides, the CDR3 is TGCGCCAGCAGCGCGGAGGGGGTCTCTGGGGCCAACGTCCTGACTTTC.

This sequence joins TRBV9 and TRBJ2-3; D not resolved. The CDR3 contains 15 residues. Deletions cut 6 bases from V and 1 base from J, with 15 bases between. Germline loops: CDR1 SGDLS, CDR2 YYNGEE. The DNA of the CDR3 is TGTGCCAGCACCTCGGGCCTTTCCCGCACAGATACGCAGTATTTT. This encodes CASTSGLSRTDTQYF.

The chain carries TRBV14 and TRBJ1-1; D gene unclear. CDR3 length: 17 residues. Germline loops: CDR1 SGHDN, CDR2 FVKESK. V lost 2 bases, J lost 1 base, and 17 bases lay in between. The DNA for the CDR3 is TGTGCCAGCAGCCAATTACCAACAGCCCTAGGGAACACTGAAGCTTTCTTT. It yields the protein CASSQLPTALGNTEAFF. Together with reference TRBV14 and TRBJ1-1, the CDR3 gives the full variable domain: EAGVTQFPSHSVIEKGQTVTLRCDPISGHDNLYWYRRVMGKEIKFLLHFVKESKQDESGMPNNRFLAERTGGTYSTLKVQPAELEDSGVYFCASSQLPTALGNTEAFFGQGTRLTVV.

The chain employs TRBV27 and TRBJ1-2, with 8 bases matching TRBD1. After removal of 7 bases from V and 2 bases from J, the junction contained 6 bases not matched to a gene. Germline CDR1 MNHEY, CDR2 SMNVEV (reference sequence). The length of the CDR3 is 14 residues. The CDR3 is CASKKDRENYGYTF. The CDR3 DNA is TGTGCCAGCAAAAAGGACAGGGAGAACTATGGCTACACCTTC.

This clone was recorded a few times. The chain employs TRBV4-1 and TRBJ2-2; D might be TRBD1 (5 bases). The CDR3 runs 14 residues. V gave up 4 bases and J gave up 6 bases, with 12 bases separating them. The germline V gene has CDR1 MGHRA and CDR2 YSYEKL. The CDR3 DNA follows: TGCGCCAGCAGCCTTCAACAGGCTTCCGGGGAGCTGTTTTTT. Translation gives CASSLQQASGELFF.

This chain links TRBV9 with TRBJ2-3; no firm D call. The CDR3 contains 11 residues. Germline loops: CDR1 SGDLS, CDR2 YYNGEE. Trimming took off 4 bases at V and 5 bases at J, with 5 bases between the two ends. CDR3 bases: TGTGCCAGCAGCACGGGAGATACGCAGTATTTT. Encoded protein: CASSTGDTQYF.

The chain combines TRBV2 with TRBJ1-1, with D unclear. The length of the CDR3 is 13 residues. Germline CDR1 and CDR2: SNHLY and FYNNEI. V was clipped by 7 bases and J by 7 bases, with 16 bases between them. The CDR3 DNA reads TGTGCCAGCATCCTCTCTAGGAATAGTGAAGCTTTCTTT. This gives the protein CASILSRNSEAFF.

This sequence joins TRBV5-8 and TRBJ1-4; no reliable D call. The CDR3 has 15 amino acids. The germline V gene encodes CDR1 SGHTS and CDR2 YDEGEE. V was trimmed by 0 bases and J by 5 bases, leaving 11 bases between them. DNA of the CDR3: TGTGCCAGCAGCTTGGGTCGACTGTTGAATGAAAAACTGTTTTTT. This translates into CASSLGRLLNEKLFF. The variable domain in full, with the rest retrieved from reference TRBV5-8 and TRBJ1-4, is EAGVTQSPTHLIKTRGQQATLRCSPISGHTSVYWYQQALGLGLQFLLWYDEGEERNRGNFPPRFSGRQFPNYSSELNVNALELEDSALYLCASSLGRLLNEKLFFGSGTQLSVL.

The V and J genes are TRBV27 and TRBJ1-1, with 7 nucleotides matching TRBD1. CDR1 and CDR2 (germline): MNHEY, SMNVEV (reference sequence). The CDR3 contains 15 residues. Unmatched junction bases numbered 11, after V lost 4 bases and J lost 6 bases. In nucleotides, the CDR3 is TGTGCCAGCAGTTCGATCGACAGGGTCGCCCCTGAAGCTTTCTTT. It yields the protein CASSSIDRVAPEAFF.

V and J are TRBV23-1 and TRBJ1-2, with D maybe TRBD1 (5 bases). TRBV23-1 is placed among ORFs of uncertain function. CDR3 length: 14 residues. The V end was cut by 0 bases, the J end by 4 bases, with 9 bases between. The CDR3 spells CASSQSRQPYGYTF. CDR3 DNA sequence: TGCGCCAGCAGTCAATCACGACAGCCCTATGGCTACACCTTC.

This rearrangement joins TRBV9 to TRBJ2-5, with D possibly called TRBD1 or TRBD2 (6 bases each). V dropped 3 bases and J dropped 2 bases, with 14 bases sitting between them. The CDR3 has 15 residues. Per germline, CDR1 SGDLS and CDR2 YYNGEE. CDR3 DNA sequence: TGTGCCAGCAGCGCCGGAGGGACACCTCAAGAGACCCAGTACTTC. As protein: CASSAGGTPQETQYF.

This clone has a single count. This chain joins TRBV13 and TRBJ2-7; D might be TRBD1 (6 bases). Trimming pared 3 bases from V and 5 bases from J, leaving 14 bases between. The CDR3 contains 14 residues. Germline-derived CDR1 and CDR2 are PRHDT and FYEKMQ (reference sequence). Written as DNA, the CDR3 is TGTGCCAGCAGCTTTTTGACACAGGGAAACGAGCAGTACTTC. Protein sequence: CASSFLTQGNEQYF.

The chain has TRBV19 and TRBJ1-6; unclear D gene. The germline gives CDR1 LNHDA, CDR2 SQIVND (reference sequence). V lost 5 bases, J lost 10 bases, and 21 bases lay in between. The CDR3 runs to 16 residues. The CDR3 loop is CASSPRREKGRSPLHF. The CDR3 bases are TGTGCCAGTAGTCCAAGACGGGAAAAAGGGAGGTCACCCCTCCACTTT.

The DNA for the CDR3 is TGCGCCAGCAGTGAGTCGAAACAGGGAGATGAGCAGTTCTTC. Its translation: CASSESKQGDEQFF. The rearrangement links TRBV10-1 to TRBJ2-1; D possibly corresponds to TRBD1 (6 bases). The CDR3 loop spans 14 amino acids. Germline loops: CDR1 WNHNN, CDR2 SYGVQD (reference sequence). The V and J ends lost 0 bases and 8 bases respectively, with 11 bases between them.

The chain links TRBV5-1 to TRBJ1-4; 9 nucleotides line up with TRBD1. Germline values: CDR1 SGHRS, CDR2 YFSETQ. V lost 2 bases to trimming and J lost 8 bases; unmatched junction nucleotides: 7. There are 15 residues in the CDR3. The chain's CDR3 is CASSFSGTGNEKLFF. CDR3 coding DNA: TGCGCCAGCAGCTTCAGTGGGACAGGGAACGAAAAACTGTTTTTT.

The chain recombines TRBV5-1 with TRBJ2-7; D could derive from TRBD1 or TRBD2 (5 bases each). The CDR3 is 13 amino acids. Germline lookup yields CDR1 SGHRS and CDR2 YFSETQ. The V end lost 3 bases, the J end lost 2 bases, and 9 bases lay between the germline ends. The CDR3 region has the DNA TGCGCCAGCAGCTCACAGGAGGCCTACGAGCAGTACTTC. It codes for CASSSQEAYEQYF.

This chain connects TRBV10-3 to TRBJ2-3; 8 bases match TRBD2. After removal of 10 bases from V and 5 bases from J, the junction contained 14 bases not matched to a gene. The CDR3 totals 15 residues. Germline V gives CDR1 ENHRY, CDR2 SYGVKD. CDR3 sequence reads: CASTTPTSGVDTQYF. DNA for the CDR3: TGTGCCAGCACGACTCCTACTAGCGGCGTAGATACGCAGTATTTT.

This clone appeared once. CDR3 protein: CASSPPTNTEAFF. The CDR3 coding sequence is TGTGCCAGCTCACCACCGACGAACACTGAAGCTTTCTTT. The chain carries TRBV18 and TRBJ1-1; D gene uncertain. V lost 0 bases and J lost 1, with 3 bases in between. Looked up from germline, CDR1 is KGHSH and CDR2 is LQKENI. The CDR3 contains 13 residues.

This rearrangement joins TRBV10-3 to TRBJ2-1, with 11 bases that match TRBD2. Germline V CDR1 and CDR2: ENHRY, SYGVKD. Losses at the gene ends were 11 bases for V and 3 bases for J; bases not matched to a gene: 3. The CDR3 is 13 amino acids. The CDR3 loop is CAAGTSGYNEQFF. The CDR3 DNA reads TGTGCCGCCGGGACTAGCGGCTACAATGAGCAGTTCTTC.